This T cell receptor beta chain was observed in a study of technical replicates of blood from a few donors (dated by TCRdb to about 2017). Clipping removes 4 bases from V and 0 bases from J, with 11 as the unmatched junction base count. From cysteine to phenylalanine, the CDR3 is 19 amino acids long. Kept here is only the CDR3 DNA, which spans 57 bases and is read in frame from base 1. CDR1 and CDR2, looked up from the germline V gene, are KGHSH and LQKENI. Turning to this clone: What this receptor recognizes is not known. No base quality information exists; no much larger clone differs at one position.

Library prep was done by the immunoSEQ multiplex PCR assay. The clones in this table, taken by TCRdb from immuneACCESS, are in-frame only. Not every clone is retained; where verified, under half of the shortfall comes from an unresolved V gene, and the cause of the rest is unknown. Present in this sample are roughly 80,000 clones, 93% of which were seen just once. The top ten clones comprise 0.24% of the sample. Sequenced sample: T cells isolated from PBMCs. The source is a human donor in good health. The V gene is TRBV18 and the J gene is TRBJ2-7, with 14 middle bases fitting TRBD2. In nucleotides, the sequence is TGTGCCAGCTCACTAAACAGGACTAGCGGGGGGCCAAGCTCCTACGAGCAGTACTTC. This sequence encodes CASSLNRTSGGPSSYEQYF.